The entry that follows covers one T cell receptor beta chain sequence. Its antigen is not identified. The CDR3 loop spans 12 amino acids. Germline-derived CDR1 and CDR2 are SQVTM and ANQGSEA. V gave up 1 base and J gave up 6 bases, with 9 bases separating them. Time point: persistent/refractory GD, antithyroid drugs over 5 years with positive TRAb. PBMC-derived RNA was used for the TCR library. Arm-PCR of CDR3 regions with iRepertoire HTBI primers generated TCR beta libraries. Via MiXCR, TCRdb re-called the multiplex PCR reads, giving one row per CDR3 protein. The sample lists about 290,000 distinct CDR3 sequences, 22% occurring once. The data were taken from a study of regulatory T cells in long-lasting Graves disease. Study overall: Positivity for TSH receptor antibodies plus over 5 years of antithyroid drugs meant persistent Graves' disease.

General study results and limits: Shared public clonotypes totalled 2,741 in persistent patients, compared with some 920 in new patients.

This sequence originates from a female donor with Graves disease. This chain connects TRBV29-1 to TRBJ1-2; D call uncertain. The input for sequencing was peripheral blood mononuclear cells (PBMCs), taken when the disease was refractory, from a patient treated with antithyroid drugs. CDR3 DNA: TGCAGCGTTGAAGTGGCAGATGATGGCTACACCTTC. Its protein product is CSVEVADDGYTF.